This T cell receptor (beta chain) was sequenced during a study of type 1 and type 2 diabetes patients. Across the whole study: Samples came from type 1 diabetic, type 2 diabetic or nondiabetic people, recruited in China.

PCR was run on genomic DNA. Amplification of the beta chain CDR3 used 30 forward and 13 reverse multiplex primers. TCRdb reprocessed the multiplex PCR reads with MiXCR, giving one entry per CDR3 protein. The sample consists of fewer than 350,000 distinct CDR3 sequences, more than 45% of them appearing once. Comment on this clonotype: Its target is not known.

Overall study results and limits: Type 1 diabetes repertoires were significantly less diverse than type 2 diabetes ones. Highly-expanded CD4+ clones were few in type 2 diabetes, median one, more than 3.5% of reads.

Each diabetic donor fulfilled classification criteria for either type 1 or type 2. Losses at the gene ends were 7 bases for V and 8 bases for J; bases not matched to a gene: 9. The germline V gene has CDR1 SNHLY and CDR2 FYNNEI. The CDR3 consists of 14 residues. Specimen: peripheral blood mononuclear cells (PBMCs). This chain uses TRBV2 with TRBJ2-7; 12 nucleotides line up with TRBD2. The source is a man aged 18 to 30 with type 2 diabetes. The CDR3 protein is CASNLAGGRHKQYF. DNA for the CDR3: TGTGCCAGCAATCTAGCGGGAGGGCGCCACAAGCAGTACTTC.